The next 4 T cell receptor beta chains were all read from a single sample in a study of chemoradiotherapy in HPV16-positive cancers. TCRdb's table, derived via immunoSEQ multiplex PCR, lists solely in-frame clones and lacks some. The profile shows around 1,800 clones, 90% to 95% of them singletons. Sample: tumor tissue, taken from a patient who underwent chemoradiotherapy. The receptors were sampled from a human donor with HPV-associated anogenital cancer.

This CDR3 is CAWIPHRSEQYF. CDR3 bases: TGTGCCTGGATCCCCCACAGGAGCGAGCAGTACTTC. This chain uses TRBV30 with TRBJ2-5; D might be TRBD1 (5 bases). The J call may be mistaken, given a closer DNA end match to TRBJ2-7. The length of the CDR3 is 12 residues. In germline, CDR1 is GTSNPN, CDR2 SVGIG (reference sequence).

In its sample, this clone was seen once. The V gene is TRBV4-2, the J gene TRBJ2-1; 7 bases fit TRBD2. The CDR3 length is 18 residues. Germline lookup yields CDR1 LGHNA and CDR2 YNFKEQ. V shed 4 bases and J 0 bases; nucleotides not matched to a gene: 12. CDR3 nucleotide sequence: TGTGCCAGCAGCCCCAAACGTCTACTAGCGTCCTCCTACAATGAGCAGTTCTTC. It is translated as CASSPKRLLASSYNEQFF.

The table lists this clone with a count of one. The DNA for the CDR3 is TGTGCCAGCAGCCCCGTCGCGGGGCGGCAGTACTTC. Protein sequence: CASSPVAGRQYF. The chain is built from TRBV7-9 and TRBJ2-7; D possibly corresponds to TRBD2 (6 bases). Trimming shortened V by 5 bases and J by 9 bases, and 14 bases separated the two germline ends. Germline CDR1 is SEHNR and CDR2 is FQNEAQ (reference sequence). This CDR3 has 12 amino acids.

The CDR3 is CASSQEIPGQGLMDTQYF. For the CDR3, the DNA is TGTGCCAGCAGCCAAGAGATACCGGGACAGGGTTTAATGGATACGCAGTATTTT. The chain couples TRBV4-2 to TRBJ2-3; 9 nucleotides agree with TRBD1. The CDR3 spans 18 residues. V lost 0 bases to trimming and J lost 6 bases; unmatched junction nucleotides: 13. CDR1 and CDR2 from the germline V gene are LGHNA and YNFKEQ.